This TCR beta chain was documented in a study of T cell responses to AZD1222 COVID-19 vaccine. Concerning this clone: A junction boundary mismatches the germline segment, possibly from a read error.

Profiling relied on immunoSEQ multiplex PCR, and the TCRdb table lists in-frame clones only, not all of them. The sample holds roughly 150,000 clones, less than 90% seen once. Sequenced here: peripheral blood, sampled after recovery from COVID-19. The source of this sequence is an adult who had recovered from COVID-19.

For the CDR3, the DNA is TGTGCCAGTAGTGGGGGACAGGGGCACCGGGGAGCTGTTTTT. It yields the protein CASSGGQGHRGAVF. This chain uses TRBV19 with TRBJ2-2, with TRBD1 matching over 10 bases. Germline assignment: CDR1 LNHDA and CDR2 SQIVND (reference sequence). This CDR3 region has 14 residues. Combining the CDR3 with reference TRBV19 and TRBJ2-2 gives the whole variable domain DGGITQSPKYLFRKEGQNVTLSCEQNLNHDAMYWYRQDPGQGLRLIYYSQIVNDFQKGDIAEGYSVSREKKESFPLTVTSAQKNPTAFYLCASSGGQGHRGAVFGEGSRLTVL.